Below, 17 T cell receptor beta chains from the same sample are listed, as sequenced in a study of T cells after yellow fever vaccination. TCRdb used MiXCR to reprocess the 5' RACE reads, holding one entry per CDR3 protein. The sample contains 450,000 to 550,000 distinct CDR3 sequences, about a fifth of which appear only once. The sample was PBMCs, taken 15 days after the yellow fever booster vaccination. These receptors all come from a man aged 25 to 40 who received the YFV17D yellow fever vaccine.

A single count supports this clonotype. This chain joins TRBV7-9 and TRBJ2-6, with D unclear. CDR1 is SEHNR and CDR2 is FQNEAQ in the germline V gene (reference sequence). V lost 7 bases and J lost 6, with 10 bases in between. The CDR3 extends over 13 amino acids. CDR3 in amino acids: CASMTATANVLTF. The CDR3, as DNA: TGTGCCAGCATGACTGCGACGGCCAACGTCCTGACTTTC. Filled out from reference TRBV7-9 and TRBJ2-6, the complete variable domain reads DTGVSQNPRHKITKRGQNVTFRCDPISEHNRLYWYRQTLGQGPEFLTYFQNEAQLEKSRLLSDRFSAERPKGSFSTLEIQRTEQGDSAMYLCASMTATANVLTFGAGSRLTVL.

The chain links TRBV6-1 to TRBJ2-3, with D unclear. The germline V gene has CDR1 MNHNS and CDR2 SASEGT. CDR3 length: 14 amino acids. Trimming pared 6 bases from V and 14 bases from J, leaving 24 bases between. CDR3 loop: CASRTEFGGIRVYF. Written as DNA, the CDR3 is TGTGCCAGCAGAACAGAATTTGGTGGGATTCGGGTGTATTTT.

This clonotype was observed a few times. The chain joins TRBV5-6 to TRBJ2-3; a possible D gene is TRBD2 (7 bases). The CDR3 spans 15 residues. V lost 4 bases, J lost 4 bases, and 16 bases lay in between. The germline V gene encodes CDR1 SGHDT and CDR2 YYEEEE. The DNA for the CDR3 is TGTGCCAGCAGCCCTCGCGGGGGCCTTCCAGATACGCAGTATTTT. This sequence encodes CASSPRGGLPDTQYF. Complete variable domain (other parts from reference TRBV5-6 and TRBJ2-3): DAGVTQSPTHLIKTRGQQVTLRCSPKSGHDTVSWYQQALGQGPQFIFQYYEEEERQRGNFPDRFSGHQFPNYSSELNVNALLLGDSALYLCASSPRGGLPDTQYFGPGTRLTVL.

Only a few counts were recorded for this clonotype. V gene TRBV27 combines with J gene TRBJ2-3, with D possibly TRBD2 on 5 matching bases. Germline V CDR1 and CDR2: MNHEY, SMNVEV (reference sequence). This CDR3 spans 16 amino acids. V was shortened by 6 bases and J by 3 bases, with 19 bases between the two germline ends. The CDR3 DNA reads TGTGCCAGCAGCCTGGGATCCCTAGCCGGGACAGATACGCAGTATTTT. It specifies CASSLGSLAGTDTQYF.

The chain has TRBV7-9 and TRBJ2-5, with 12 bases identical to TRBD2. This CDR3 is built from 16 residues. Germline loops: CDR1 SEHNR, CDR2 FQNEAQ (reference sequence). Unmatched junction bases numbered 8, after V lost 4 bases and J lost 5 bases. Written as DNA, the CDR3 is TGTGCCAGCAGCTACCGATCCGGGACTAGCGGGGAGACCCAGTACTTC. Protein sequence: CASSYRSGTSGETQYF.

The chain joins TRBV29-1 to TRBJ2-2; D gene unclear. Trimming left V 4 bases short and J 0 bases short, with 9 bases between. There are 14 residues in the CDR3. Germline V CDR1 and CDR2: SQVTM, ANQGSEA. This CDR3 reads CSVALASNTGELFF. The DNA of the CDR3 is TGCAGCGTTGCTTTGGCGTCGAACACCGGGGAGCTGTTTTTT.

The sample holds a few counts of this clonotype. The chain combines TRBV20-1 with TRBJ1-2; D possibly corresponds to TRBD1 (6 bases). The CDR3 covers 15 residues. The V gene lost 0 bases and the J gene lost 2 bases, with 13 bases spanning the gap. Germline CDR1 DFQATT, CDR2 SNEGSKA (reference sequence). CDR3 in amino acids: CSARDRQEPNYGYTF. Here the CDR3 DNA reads TGCAGTGCTAGAGACAGACAGGAACCCAACTATGGCTACACCTTC.

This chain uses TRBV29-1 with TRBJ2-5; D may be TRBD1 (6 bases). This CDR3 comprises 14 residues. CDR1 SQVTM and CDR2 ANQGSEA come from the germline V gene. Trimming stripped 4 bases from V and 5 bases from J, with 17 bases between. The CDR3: CSVGRTVSGETQYF. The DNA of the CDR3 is TGCAGCGTTGGCCGGACAGTCTCAGGGGAGACCCAGTACTTC.

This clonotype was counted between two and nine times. The CDR3 DNA reads TGTGCCAGCAGCAACGGACAGGGTTCAGAGACCCAGTACTTC. This sequence encodes CASSNGQGSETQYF. The chain links TRBV5-5 to TRBJ2-5, with TRBD1 matching over 8 bases. Germline trimming cut 4 bases from V and 4 bases from J; bases unmatched to any gene: 6. This CDR3 is built from 14 residues. Germline values: CDR1 SGHKS, CDR2 YYEKEE (reference sequence).

The CDR3 region is CASSSWSPGELFF. The CDR3 DNA sequence: TGTGCCAGCAGCTCTTGGAGTCCCGGGGAGCTGTTTTTT. This rearrangement joins TRBV7-2 to TRBJ2-2; no clear D gene. This CDR3 is built from 13 residues. V gave up 4 bases and J gave up 6 bases, with 9 bases separating them. Germline assignment: CDR1 SGHTA and CDR2 FQGNSA.

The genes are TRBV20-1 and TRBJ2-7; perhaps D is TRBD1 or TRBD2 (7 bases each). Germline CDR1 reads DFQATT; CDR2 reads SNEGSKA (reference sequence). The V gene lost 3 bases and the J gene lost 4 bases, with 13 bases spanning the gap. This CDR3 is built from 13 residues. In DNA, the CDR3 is TGCAGTGCTAGTCGACAGGGAGGGTACGAGCAGTACTTC. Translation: CSASRQGGYEQYF.

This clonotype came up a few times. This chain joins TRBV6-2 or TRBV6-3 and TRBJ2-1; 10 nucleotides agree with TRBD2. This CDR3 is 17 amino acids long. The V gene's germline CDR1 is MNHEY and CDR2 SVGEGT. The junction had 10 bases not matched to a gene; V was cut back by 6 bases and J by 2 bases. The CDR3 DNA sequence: TGTGCCAGCAGAGCCGACCTTGGACTAGCGGCCTACAATGAGCAGTTCTTC. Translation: CASRADLGLAAYNEQFF.

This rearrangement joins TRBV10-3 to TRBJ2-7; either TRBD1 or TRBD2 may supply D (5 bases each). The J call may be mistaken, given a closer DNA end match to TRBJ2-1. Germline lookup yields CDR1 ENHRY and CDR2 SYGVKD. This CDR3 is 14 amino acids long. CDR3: CAISFGKEGYEQFF. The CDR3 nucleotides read TGTGCCATCAGCTTCGGGAAAGAGGGGTACGAGCAGTTCTTC.

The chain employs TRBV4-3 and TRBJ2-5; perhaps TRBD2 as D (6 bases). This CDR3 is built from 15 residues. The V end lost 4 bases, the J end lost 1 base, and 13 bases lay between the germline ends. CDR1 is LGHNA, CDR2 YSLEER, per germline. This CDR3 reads CASSRELGSQETQYF. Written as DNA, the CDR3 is TGCGCCAGCAGCCGGGAGCTCGGGAGCCAAGAGACCCAGTACTTC.

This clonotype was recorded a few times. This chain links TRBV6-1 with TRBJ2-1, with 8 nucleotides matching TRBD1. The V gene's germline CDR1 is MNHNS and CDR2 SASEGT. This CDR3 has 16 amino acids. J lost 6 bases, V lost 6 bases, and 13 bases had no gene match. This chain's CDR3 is CASRPDPGQVFNEQFF. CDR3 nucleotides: TGTGCCAGCAGACCAGACCCGGGACAGGTTTTCAATGAGCAGTTCTTC.

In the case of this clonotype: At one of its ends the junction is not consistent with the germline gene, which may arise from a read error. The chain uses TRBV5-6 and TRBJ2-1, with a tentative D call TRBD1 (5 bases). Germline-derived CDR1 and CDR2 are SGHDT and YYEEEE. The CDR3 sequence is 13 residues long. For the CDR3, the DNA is TGTGCCAGCAACTTGCTACAGGCGGATGAGCAGTTCTTC. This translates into CASNLLQADEQFF. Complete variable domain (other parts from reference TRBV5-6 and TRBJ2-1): DAGVTQSPTHLIKTRGQQVTLRCSPKSGHDTVSWYQQALGQGPQFIFQYYEEEERQRGNFPDRFSGHQFPNYSSELNVNALLLGDSALYLCASNLLQADEQFFGPGTRLTVL.

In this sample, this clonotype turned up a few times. The CDR3 nucleotides read TGCGCCAGCAGTCAAAAATGGAGGGACGAGGGCCAAGAGACCCAGTACTTC. Translating it yields CASSQKWRDEGQETQYF. This chain joins TRBV23-1 and TRBJ2-5; TRBD2 is a possible D gene (6 bases). TRBV23-1 is an ORF, with its function uncertain. The CDR3 totals 17 residues. V was pared by 2 bases and J by 1 base, with 17 bases between.